This is a list of T cell receptor beta chains from one sample in a study of cytomegalovirus exposure and HLA in healthy donors. Sequencing was performed with immunoSEQ multiplex PCR; in TCRdb, only in-frame clones are kept and a portion is missing. The data show 200,000 to 250,000 clones, 75% to 90% seen once. Sequenced material: PBMCs. These receptors all stem from a young woman in good health and CMV-seronegative. Each CDR3 is given with its conserved first and last residue. Each record gives: D gene, J gene, clone size, V gene, CDR3 protein, CDR3 DNA. A D gene is named only where the DNA matches it firmly. A row's size may be missing; if present it is once, few, many or a size class.

D gene: TRBD2
J gene: TRBJ2-5
clone size: NA
V gene: TRBV5-1
CDR3 protein: CASSWQPGLAAQETQYF
CDR3 DNA: TGCGCCAGCAGTTGGCAACCGGGACTAGCGGCGCAAGAGACCCAGTACTTC

D gene: TRBD1
J gene: TRBJ2-7
clone size: NA
V gene: TRBV2
CDR3 protein: CASRRDRAPEQYF
CDR3 DNA: TGTGCCAGCAGGAGGGACAGGGCTCCTGAGCAGTACTTC

D gene: NA
J gene: TRBJ1-6
clone size: NA
V gene: TRBV9
CDR3 protein: CASSVEVEWTYNSPLHF
CDR3 DNA: TGTGCCAGCAGCGTAGAAGTCGAGTGGACCTATAATTCACCCCTCCACTTT

D gene: NA
J gene: TRBJ1-5
clone size: NA
V gene: TRBV2
CDR3 protein: CASSEAGISNQPQHF
CDR3 DNA: TGTGCCAGCAGTGAAGCAGGAATTAGCAATCAGCCCCAGCATTTT

D gene: NA
J gene: TRBJ2-2
clone size: NA
V gene: TRBV2
CDR3 protein: CASWEGSRGYGGELFF
CDR3 DNA: TGTGCCAGCTGGGAAGGCTCACGAGGATATGGGGGGGAGCTGTTTTTT

D gene: NA
J gene: TRBJ1-1
clone size: NA
V gene: TRBV6-5
CDR3 protein: CASSLSGRTNTEAFF
CDR3 DNA: TGTGCCAGCAGTTTGTCCGGGAGGACAAACACTGAAGCTTTCTTT

D gene: TRBD1
J gene: TRBJ1-2
clone size: once
V gene: TRBV6-6
CDR3 protein: CASSAPRDSSNYGYTF
CDR3 DNA: TGTGCCAGCAGTGCACCCCGGGACAGCTCTAACTATGGCTACACCTTC

D gene: TRBD1
J gene: TRBJ1-5
clone size: NA
V gene: TRBV29-1
CDR3 protein: CSVGTGRDQPQHF
CDR3 DNA: TGCAGCGTAGGGACAGGACGGGATCAGCCCCAGCATTTT

D gene: NA
J gene: TRBJ2-2
clone size: NA
V gene: TRBV27
CDR3 protein: CASLPQINTGELFF
CDR3 DNA: TGTGCCAGCCTCCCGCAGATTAACACCGGGGAGCTGTTTTTT

D gene: NA
J gene: TRBJ1-5
clone size: NA
V gene: TRBV10-3
CDR3 protein: CAISLEGNQPQHF
CDR3 DNA: TGTGCCATCAGTTTGGAGGGGAATCAGCCCCAGCATTTT

D gene: TRBD1
J gene: TRBJ2-2
clone size: NA
V gene: TRBV10-3
CDR3 protein: CAIGRGIGELFF
CDR3 DNA: TGTGCCATCGGCAGGGGGATCGGGGAGCTGTTTTTT

D gene: NA
J gene: TRBJ1-1
clone size: NA
V gene: TRBV10-3
CDR3 protein: CAITRGTNTEAFF
CDR3 DNA: TGTGCCATCACGCGGGGCACGAACACTGAAGCTTTCTTT

D gene: TRBD1
J gene: TRBJ2-7
clone size: NA
V gene: TRBV19
CDR3 protein: CASSTRTGALYEQYF
CDR3 DNA: TGTGCCAGTAGTACGAGGACAGGGGCCCTCTACGAGCAGTACTTC

D gene: NA
J gene: TRBJ2-2
clone size: NA
V gene: TRBV10-1
CDR3 protein: CASSESWTAGELFF
CDR3 DNA: TGCGCCAGCAGTGAGTCATGGACTGCCGGGGAGCTGTTTTTT

D gene: NA
J gene: TRBJ2-6
clone size: once
V gene: TRBV9
CDR3 protein: CASSVRSAAWGSGANVLTF
CDR3 DNA: TGTGCCAGCAGCGTGCGTTCGGCGGCCTGGGGTTCAGGGGCCAACGTCCTGACTTTC

D gene: NA
J gene: TRBJ1-1
clone size: NA
V gene: TRBV29-1
CDR3 protein: CSVGSGEGTEAFF
CDR3 DNA: TGCAGCGTTGGATCGGGGGAGGGGACTGAAGCTTTCTTT

D gene: NA
J gene: TRBJ2-1
clone size: NA
V gene: TRBV4-1
CDR3 protein: CASSPREGGINEQFF
CDR3 DNA: TGCGCCAGCAGCCCAAGAGAGGGGGGGATAAATGAGCAGTTCTTC

D gene: NA
J gene: TRBJ2-7
clone size: NA
V gene: TRBV2
CDR3 protein: CASTRNRAYHEQYF
CDR3 DNA: TGTGCCAGCACGAGGAACAGGGCTTACCACGAGCAGTACTTC

D gene: NA
J gene: TRBJ1-3
clone size: NA
V gene: TRBV7-2
CDR3 protein: CASSLVMDRGFISGNTIYF
CDR3 DNA: TGTGCCAGCAGCTTAGTAATGGACAGAGGGTTTATCTCTGGAAACACCATATATTTT

D gene: NA
J gene: TRBJ1-5
clone size: NA
V gene: TRBV2
CDR3 protein: CASTEGDSQPQHF
CDR3 DNA: TGTGCCAGCACCGAAGGGGATAGTCAGCCCCAGCATTTT

D gene: TRBD1
J gene: TRBJ1-1
clone size: NA
V gene: TRBV6-5
CDR3 protein: CASREQGYTEAFF
CDR3 DNA: TGTGCCAGCAGGGAACAGGGGTACACTGAAGCTTTCTTT

D gene: NA
J gene: TRBJ2-3
clone size: NA
V gene: TRBV5-1
CDR3 protein: CASSPGLLLDTQYF
CDR3 DNA: TGCGCCAGCAGCCCGGGACTCTTACTAGATACGCAGTATTTT

D gene: TRBD1
J gene: TRBJ2-1
clone size: NA
V gene: TRBV25-1
CDR3 protein: CASSLGGTGVNEQFF
CDR3 DNA: TGTGCCAGCAGCCTAGGCGGGACAGGGGTCAATGAGCAGTTCTTC

D gene: NA
J gene: TRBJ2-3
clone size: NA
V gene: TRBV19
CDR3 protein: CASSGVLTDTQYF
CDR3 DNA: TGTGCCAGCTCGGGTGTCCTGACAGATACGCAGTATTTT

D gene: TRBD2
J gene: TRBJ2-1
clone size: once
V gene: TRBV30
CDR3 protein: CAWSFPGLAGFREQFF
CDR3 DNA: TGTGCCTGGAGTTTTCCGGGACTAGCGGGATTTCGGGAGCAGTTCTTC

D gene: NA
J gene: TRBJ2-7
clone size: NA
V gene: TRBV28
CDR3 protein: CASRGGFGEQYF
CDR3 DNA: TGTGCCAGTAGGGGGGGGTTCGGCGAGCAGTACTTC

D gene: NA
J gene: TRBJ2-7
clone size: NA
V gene: TRBV15
CDR3 protein: CATSAPRGGGGEQYF
CDR3 DNA: TGTGCCACCAGCGCCCCGAGGGGAGGGGGCGGCGAGCAGTACTTC

D gene: NA
J gene: TRBJ2-2
clone size: NA
V gene: TRBV6-1
CDR3 protein: CASNRDANTGELFF
CDR3 DNA: TGTGCCAGCAATAGGGACGCGAACACCGGGGAGCTGTTTTTT

D gene: NA
J gene: TRBJ1-1
clone size: NA
V gene: TRBV6-5
CDR3 protein: CASSSQSTGNTEAFF
CDR3 DNA: TGTGCCAGCAGTTCGCAATCGACAGGGAACACTGAAGCTTTCTTT

D gene: NA
J gene: TRBJ2-7
clone size: NA
V gene: TRBV7-2
CDR3 protein: CASSFFYSTYEQYF
CDR3 DNA: TGTGCCAGCAGCTTTTTCTACTCAACCTACGAGCAGTACTTC

D gene: NA
J gene: TRBJ2-7
clone size: few
V gene: TRBV15
CDR3 protein: CATSRDRQGHYEQYF
CDR3 DNA: TGTGCCACCAGCAGAGATCGCCAGGGCCACTACGAGCAGTACTTC

D gene: NA
J gene: TRBJ1-2
clone size: NA
V gene: TRBV29-1
CDR3 protein: CSVEDSSYGYTF
CDR3 DNA: TGCAGCGTTGAAGATTCGAGCTATGGCTACACCTTC

D gene: NA
J gene: TRBJ2-7
clone size: few
V gene: TRBV10-1
CDR3 protein: CASSRTAADEQYF
CDR3 DNA: TGCGCCAGCTCAAGGACAGCCGCAGACGAGCAGTACTTC

D gene: TRBD1
J gene: TRBJ1-1
clone size: NA
V gene: TRBV9
CDR3 protein: CASSVGYLGGQTDEAFF
CDR3 DNA: TGTGCCAGCAGCGTAGGTTATTTAGGGGGACAGACGGATGAAGCTTTCTTT

D gene: TRBD1
J gene: TRBJ2-1
clone size: NA
V gene: TRBV27
CDR3 protein: CASSFRTGPNEQFF
CDR3 DNA: TGTGCCAGCAGTTTTCGGACAGGACCCAATGAGCAGTTCTTC

D gene: NA
J gene: TRBJ1-1
clone size: NA
V gene: TRBV4-1
CDR3 protein: CASSQDTPVVRAFF
CDR3 DNA: TGCGCCAGCAGCCAAGATACGCCAGTGGTAAGGGCTTTCTTT

D gene: NA
J gene: TRBJ1-2
clone size: few
V gene: TRBV6-1
CDR3 protein: CASNPGGGSGYGYTF
CDR3 DNA: TGTGCCAGCAACCCGGGAGGGGGGTCGGGCTATGGCTACACCTTC

D gene: NA
J gene: TRBJ1-1
clone size: NA
V gene: TRBV29-1
CDR3 protein: CSVEAGYEAFF
CDR3 DNA: TGCAGCGTTGAAGCGGGATATGAAGCTTTCTTT

D gene: NA
J gene: TRBJ2-1
clone size: NA
V gene: TRBV16
CDR3 protein: CASSQNPPPGVGRIYNEQFF
CDR3 DNA: TGTGCCAGCAGCCAAAATCCCCCCCCAGGAGTAGGAAGGATCTACAATGAGCAGTTCTTC

D gene: NA
J gene: TRBJ2-7
clone size: once
V gene: TRBV29-1
CDR3 protein: CSVEGGTGTYEQYF
CDR3 DNA: TGCAGCGTTGAAGGGGGAACAGGAACCTACGAGCAGTACTTC

D gene: NA
J gene: TRBJ2-7
clone size: NA
V gene: TRBV30
CDR3 protein: CAWKGTPGAGEQYF
CDR3 DNA: TGTGCCTGGAAGGGGACTCCCGGGGCGGGGGAGCAGTACTTC

D gene: TRBD1
J gene: TRBJ1-4
clone size: once
V gene: TRBV2
CDR3 protein: CASSTAGGDEKLFF
CDR3 DNA: TGTGCCAGCAGCACGGCAGGGGGCGATGAAAAACTGTTTTTT

D gene: NA
J gene: TRBJ2-2
clone size: once
V gene: TRBV10-1
CDR3 protein: CASSESLDRTGELFF
CDR3 DNA: TGCGCCAGCAGTGAGTCCTTAGACCGTACCGGGGAGCTGTTTTTT

D gene: NA
J gene: TRBJ1-1
clone size: once
V gene: TRBV6-1
CDR3 protein: CATPDTFNTEAFF
CDR3 DNA: TGTGCCACCCCAGACACGTTTAACACTGAAGCTTTCTTT

D gene: TRBD1
J gene: TRBJ2-6
clone size: NA
V gene: TRBV4-1
CDR3 protein: CASSQVGVGTGTSGANVLTF
CDR3 DNA: TGCGCCAGCAGCCAAGTGGGTGTAGGGACAGGCACTTCTGGGGCCAACGTCCTGACTTTC

D gene: NA
J gene: TRBJ1-2
clone size: NA
V gene: TRBV28
CDR3 protein: CASQGYPDGYTF
CDR3 DNA: TGTGCCAGTCAGGGGTACCCTGATGGCTACACCTTC

D gene: NA
J gene: TRBJ2-7
clone size: few
V gene: TRBV30
CDR3 protein: CAWSVGGSSYEQYF
CDR3 DNA: TGTGCCTGGAGTGTTGGGGGGAGCTCCTACGAGCAGTACTTC

D gene: NA
J gene: TRBJ2-3
clone size: once
V gene: TRBV5-1
CDR3 protein: CASSLDPQGDTQYF
CDR3 DNA: TGCGCCAGCAGCTTGGACCCTCAGGGGGATACGCAGTATTTT

D gene: TRBD1
J gene: TRBJ2-1
clone size: once
V gene: TRBV27
CDR3 protein: CASSFGTGVYNEQFF
CDR3 DNA: TGTGCCAGCAGTTTCGGGACAGGGGTCTACAATGAGCAGTTCTTC

D gene: TRBD1
J gene: TRBJ2-7
clone size: NA
V gene: TRBV30
CDR3 protein: CAWGTAAYEQYF
CDR3 DNA: TGTGCCTGGGGGACAGCAGCCTACGAGCAGTACTTC

D gene: NA
J gene: TRBJ1-3
clone size: NA
V gene: TRBV29-1
CDR3 protein: CSVSGPGNTIYF
CDR3 DNA: TGCAGCGTTTCAGGGCCTGGAAACACCATATATTTT

D gene: NA
J gene: TRBJ2-3
clone size: once
V gene: TRBV11-3
CDR3 protein: CASSNPSTDTQYF
CDR3 DNA: TGTGCCAGCTCAAACCCTAGCACAGATACGCAGTATTTT

D gene: TRBD1
J gene: TRBJ2-3
clone size: NA
V gene: TRBV10-3
CDR3 protein: CAISEPSGTGSDTQYF
CDR3 DNA: TGTGCCATCAGTGAGCCTTCCGGGACAGGTTCGGATACGCAGTATTTT

D gene: NA
J gene: TRBJ2-7
clone size: NA
V gene: TRBV7-9
CDR3 protein: CASSLIQGRRNEQYF
CDR3 DNA: TGTGCCAGCAGCTTGATTCAGGGGAGGAGGAACGAGCAGTACTTC

D gene: TRBD2
J gene: TRBJ2-7
clone size: NA
V gene: TRBV10-3
CDR3 protein: CAISESSGRAYEQYF
CDR3 DNA: TGTGCCATCAGTGAGTCGAGCGGGAGGGCCTACGAGCAGTACTTC

D gene: NA
J gene: TRBJ1-2
clone size: NA
V gene: TRBV4-1
CDR3 protein: CASSQDTNYGYTF
CDR3 DNA: TGCGCCAGCAGCCAAGACACCAACTATGGCTACACCTTC

D gene: TRBD1
J gene: TRBJ1-6
clone size: NA
V gene: TRBV6-5
CDR3 protein: CASSRTGADSPLHF
CDR3 DNA: TGTGCCAGCAGCCGGACAGGGGCGGATTCACCCCTCCACTTT

D gene: NA
J gene: TRBJ1-2
clone size: NA
V gene: TRBV4-1
CDR3 protein: CASSQDHGQSAYGYTF
CDR3 DNA: TGCGCCAGCAGCCAAGACCATGGACAGTCGGCCTATGGCTACACCTTC

D gene: NA
J gene: TRBJ2-7
clone size: NA
V gene: TRBV6-5
CDR3 protein: CASSYGPAYEQYF
CDR3 DNA: TGTGCCAGCAGTTACGGTCCAGCCTACGAGCAGTACTTC

D gene: NA
J gene: TRBJ1-2
clone size: NA
V gene: TRBV9
CDR3 protein: CASTQSGGKYGYTF
CDR3 DNA: TGTGCCAGCACCCAAAGCGGGGGGAAATATGGCTACACCTTC